The 25 T cell receptor beta chains given below trace back to one sample, sequenced in a study of blood T cell repertoires in COVID-19. The protocol was immunoSEQ multiplex PCR, while the TCRdb copy is restricted to in-frame clones and leaves out a portion. The sample holds about 80,000 clones; around 87% are singletons and the top ten take 4.3%. Sequenced sample: peripheral blood. These receptors were collected from a woman of 80 years or more with active or convalescent COVID-19.

The chain links TRBV18 to TRBJ2-2; perhaps TRBD2 as D (6 bases). CDR1 and CDR2 from the germline V gene are KGHSH and LQKENI. Trimming removed 1 base at V and 1 base at J, with 7 bases between. The CDR3 runs 15 residues. This CDR3 reads CASSPQGLNTGELFF. The CDR3 DNA reads as TGTGCCAGCTCACCACAGGGACTGAACACCGGGGAGCTGTTTTTT.

This clone showed up just once. The chain is built from TRBV28 and TRBJ1-2; 7 nucleotides agree with TRBD1. V lost 2 bases and J lost 8; bases outside the gene matches: 5. The CDR3 totals 13 residues. The germline V gene has CDR1 MDHEN and CDR2 SYDVKM. CDR3 in DNA: TGTGCCAGCAGTTTAGCTGACAGGGACGGCTACACCTTC. Translation: CASSLADRDGYTF.

The chain recombines TRBV5-1 with TRBJ2-3; TRBD1 agrees at 7 bases. CDR3 length: 15 amino acids. Losses at the gene ends were 5 bases for V and 4 bases for J; bases not matched to a gene: 10. Germline assignment: CDR1 SGHRS and CDR2 YFSETQ. CDR3 sequence (DNA): TGCGCCAGCAGTCGACTGAGGCAGGGGGCAGATACGCAGTATTTT. Protein product: CASSRLRQGADTQYF.

The chain has TRBV6-5 and TRBJ2-5, with a possible D match to TRBD1 (6 bases). The CDR3 is 15 amino acids. With 5 bases removed from V and 5 bases from J, the gap between germline ends came to 18 bases. The germline CDR1 and CDR2 sequences are MNHEY and SVGAGI. In DNA, the CDR3 is TGTGCCAGCAGTCCCAGGAGCAGGGGCAGCGAGACCCAGTACTTC. This codes for CASSPRSRGSETQYF.

This clone was recorded only once. CDR3: CSASFGGRSTGELFF. In DNA form, the CDR3 reads TGCAGTGCAAGTTTTGGCGGGAGGTCGACCGGGGAGCTGTTTTTT. The J gene is TRBJ2-2, the V gene TRBV20-1; 8 bases map to TRBD2. Germline CDR1 is DFQATT and CDR2 is SNEGSKA (reference sequence). V shed 6 bases, J shed 5 bases, and the junction held 11 bases outside the gene matches. The length of the CDR3 is 15 residues.

V and J are TRBV3-1 (or the pseudogene TRBV3-2) and TRBJ2-1, with 9 bases identical to TRBD1. Per germline, CDR1 LGHDT and CDR2 YNNKEL (reference sequence). This CDR3 region has 20 residues. V trimming: 1 base; J trimming: 3 bases; junction bases outside the gene matches: 16. The CDR3: CASSQGSVGWGQGFYNEQFF. CDR3 DNA: TGTGCCAGCAGCCAAGGGAGTGTTGGATGGGGACAGGGATTCTACAATGAGCAGTTCTTC.

The V call is TRBV7-8, the J call TRBJ1-1, with a weak D call TRBD1 (6 bases). Trimming stripped 1 base from V and 6 bases from J, with 9 bases between. CDR1 and CDR2 from the germline V gene are SGHVS and FQNEAQ. The CDR3 is 13 residues long. CDR3 loop: CASSLVAGAEAFF. CDR3 sequence (DNA): TGTGCCAGCAGCTTAGTGGCAGGGGCTGAAGCTTTCTTT.

The chain links TRBV7-2 to TRBJ2-1; a possible D gene is TRBD1 (5 bases). The CDR3 spans 14 residues. Germline assignment: CDR1 SGHTA and CDR2 FQGNSA. Trimming stripped 1 base from V and 4 bases from J, with 8 bases between. CDR3 sequence reads: CASSLVRDYNEQFF. CDR3 DNA: TGTGCCAGCAGCTTAGTCAGGGATTACAATGAGCAGTTCTTC.

CDR3 in DNA: TGTGCCAGCAGTGCGTGCGTCTACGAGCAGTACTTC. This encodes CASSACVYEQYF. The gene calls are TRBV6-4 and TRBJ2-7; D uncertain. Germline V gene data show CDR1 as MRHNA and CDR2 as SNTAGT. Trimming shortened V by 4 bases and J by 3 bases, and 7 bases separated the two germline ends. This CDR3 has 12 residues.

Turning to this clone: A junction end diverges from the germline sequence, so it may reflect a read error. V gene TRBV5-1 combines with J gene TRBJ2-3; 11 bases align to TRBD2. In germline, CDR1 is SGHRS, CDR2 YFSETQ. The CDR3 runs to 14 residues. As DNA, the CDR3 is TGCGCCAGCAGCTTGTCTGCTACTAGCGGGAGTAGAAATTTT. It specifies CASSLSATSGSRNF.

CDR3 amino acids: CASSVGQGNYPGNTIYF. The DNA for the CDR3 is TGTGCCAGCAGCGTAGGACAGGGAAACTATCCTGGAAACACCATATATTTT. V and J are TRBV7-9 and TRBJ1-3; 8 nucleotides match TRBD1. The V gene's germline CDR1 is SEHNR and CDR2 FQNEAQ (reference sequence). Trimming took 5 bases from V and 2 from J; bases not matched to a gene: 11. The CDR3 length is 17 residues.

The gene calls are TRBV9 and TRBJ2-5; D perhaps matches TRBD1 (5 bases). The ends were cut back, 3 bases at V and 4 bases at J, with 10 bases in the middle. The germline V gene encodes CDR1 SGDLS and CDR2 YYNGEE. This CDR3 has 13 amino acids. The CDR3 DNA follows: TGTGCCAGCAGCGAGGGGATTCGAGAGACCCAGTACTTC. It translates to CASSEGIRETQYF.

The V gene is TRBV9, the J gene TRBJ2-3, with TRBD1 as a possible D gene (5 bases). The CDR3 extends over 16 amino acids. Germline CDR1 reads SGDLS; CDR2 reads YYNGEE. The V end lost 0 bases, the J end lost 2 bases, and 13 bases lay between the germline ends. The CDR3 DNA follows: TGTGCCAGCAGCGTAGGTCCCGACAGCAACACAGATACGCAGTATTTT. This gives the protein CASSVGPDSNTDTQYF.

V is TRBV28 and J is TRBJ2-7, with 7 bases aligning to TRBD1. CDR3 length: 15 residues. V shed 5 bases, J shed 0 bases, and the junction held 7 bases outside the gene matches. Looked up from germline, CDR1 is MDHEN and CDR2 is SYDVKM. DNA of the CDR3: TGTGCCAGCAGTCCGACAGGGCTCGTCTCCTACGAGCAGTACTTC. Protein product: CASSPTGLVSYEQYF.

This clone was seen a handful of times. This sequence joins TRBV15 and TRBJ1-1; D ambiguous. CDR1 and CDR2 from the germline V gene are LNHNV and YYDKDF (reference sequence). The V end was cut by 5 bases, the J end by 1 base, with 11 bases between. The CDR3 runs 14 residues. The CDR3 reads CATSLKLENTEAFF. As DNA, the CDR3 is TGTGCCACCAGCCTGAAACTTGAGAACACTGAAGCTTTCTTT.

The chain combines TRBV4-3 with TRBJ1-5; 9 bases are a match to TRBD1. CDR3 length equals 17 residues. Germline CDR1 and CDR2: LGHNA and YSLEER. The junction had 5 bases not matched to a gene; V was cut back by 0 bases and J by 2 bases. The CDR3 sequence is CASSQEWGQGGNQPQHF. The CDR3 nucleotides are TGCGCCAGCAGCCAAGAATGGGGACAGGGAGGCAATCAGCCCCAGCATTTT.

The rearrangement joins TRBV7-2 to TRBJ2-3, with D tentatively TRBD2 (6 bases). The CDR3 consists of 15 residues. The ends were cut back, 2 bases at V and 9 bases at J, with 18 bases in the middle. Germline CDR1 and CDR2: SGHTA and FQGNSA. The DNA of the CDR3 is TGTGCCAGCAGCTTAATGGCTTCGAACGGAGGGACGCAGTATTTT. Translating gives CASSLMASNGGTQYF.

V usage is TRBV5-1 and J usage is TRBJ2-2, with 7 bases matching TRBD2. V was pared by 4 bases and J by 3 bases, with 9 bases of the junction left unmatched. Germline V gene lookup returns CDR1 SGHRS and CDR2 YFSETQ. This CDR3 is built from 16 residues. CDR3 sequence (DNA): TGCGCCAGCAGCCCGAGCCGGGACTACTACACCGGGGAGCTGTTTTTT. This codes for CASSPSRDYYTGELFF.

The chain has TRBV27 and TRBJ1-6; D possibly corresponds to TRBD1 (6 bases). The CDR3 covers 17 residues. V was trimmed by 6 bases and J by 8 bases, leaving 23 bases between them. Per the germline V gene, CDR1 is MNHEY and CDR2 is SMNVEV (reference sequence). Here the CDR3 reads CASSLLVSGTRHSPLHF. Written as DNA, the CDR3 is TGTGCCAGCAGCCTTCTGGTTTCCGGGACACGGCATTCACCCCTCCACTTT.

V and J are TRBV30 and TRBJ2-7, with a tentative D call TRBD2 (6 bases). Germline assignment: CDR1 GTSNPN and CDR2 SVGIG (reference sequence). The CDR3 runs to 12 residues. The germline V and J ends were trimmed by 3 bases and 2 bases, with 8 bases remaining between them. Here the CDR3 DNA reads TGTGCCTGGAGGGGAGGACCCTACGAGCAGTACTTC. Translated: CAWRGGPYEQYF.

The chain combines TRBV9 with TRBJ2-7; TRBD2 matches at 8 bases. With 0 bases clipped from V and 0 bases from J, the junction kept 11 bases outside the gene matches. CDR1 SGDLS and CDR2 YYNGEE come from the germline V gene. The length of the CDR3 is 18 residues. CDR3 amino acids: CASSVGEGSGSHSYEQYF. CDR3 sequence (DNA): TGTGCCAGCAGCGTAGGGGAGGGAAGCGGGAGCCACTCCTACGAGCAGTACTTC.

J is TRBJ2-5 and V is TRBV28, with 10 positions matching TRBD2. Germline lookup yields CDR1 MDHEN and CDR2 SYDVKM. The trim removed 4 bases at V and 2 bases at J, leaving 4 bases unmatched. This CDR3 region has 15 residues. In nucleotides, the CDR3 is TGTGCCAGCAGTTCCCCTAGCGGGAGACAAGAGACCCAGTACTTC. As protein: CASSSPSGRQETQYF. Together with reference TRBV28 and TRBJ2-5, the CDR3 gives the full variable domain: DVKVTQSSRYLVKRTGEKVFLECVQDMDHENMFWYRQDPGLGLRLIYFSYDVKMKEKGDIPEGYSVSREKKERFSLILESASTNQTSMYLCASSSPSGRQETQYFGPGTRLLVL.

The J gene is TRBJ1-3, the V gene TRBV18; 8 bases align to TRBD1. The CDR3 contains 16 residues. Germline-derived CDR1 and CDR2 are KGHSH and LQKENI. V lost 0 bases, J lost 4 bases, and 5 bases stayed unmatched. DNA for the CDR3: TGTGCCAGCTCACCACCGGGTCGGACAGGGGGAAACACCATATATTTT. It codes for CASSPPGRTGGNTIYF.

This chain connects TRBV6-1 to TRBJ2-1; D not resolved. CDR1 MNHNS and CDR2 SASEGT come from the germline V gene. Trimming removed 1 base at V and 4 bases at J, with 14 bases between. This CDR3 spans 16 amino acids. The CDR3 nucleotides read TGTGCCAGCAGTGAAGGACGCCTAACCGGGTACAATGAGCAGTTCTTC. Translating gives CASSEGRLTGYNEQFF.

The CDR3 sequence is CATSRDRATYNEQFF. CDR3 bases: TGTGCCACCAGCAGAGACAGGGCTACCTACAATGAGCAGTTCTTC. The chain recombines TRBV15 with TRBJ2-1; a possible D gene is TRBD1 (5 bases). The CDR3 is 15 residues long. Germline V gene data show CDR1 as LNHNV and CDR2 as YYDKDF (reference sequence). Trimming stripped 0 bases from V and 2 bases from J, with 8 bases between.